This T cell receptor (beta chain) emerged from a study of blood T cell repertoires in COVID-19. Study context: Collection of acute and convalescent COVID-19 samples took place in the United States, Italy and Spain. Sources were T cells, B-cell-depleted T cells, or PBMCs; the material itself was cDNA or gDNA.

The germline V gene has CDR1 SGHRS and CDR2 YFSETQ. Between the trimmed V and J ends, which lost 6 bases and 7 bases, there was a span of 13 bases. The CDR3 extends over 13 amino acids. This clone has just a few counts. In the authors' workflow: Scientists estimated how many nucleated cells there were by amplifying reference gene primers. TCRdb keeps only in-frame clones here, not all; method: immunoSEQ multiplex PCR. V, J and clone size are those of that table, while D and trimming were read from the DNA. The table has 200,000 to 300,000 clones, approximately 84% seen once. The J gene is TRBJ2-2, the V gene TRBV5-1; maybe TRBD2 (6 bases). Sample: peripheral blood. This TCR was recovered from a man aged 50 to 60 with acute or convalescent COVID-19. CDR3 amino acids: CASTVRDFGELFF. CDR3 DNA sequence: TGCGCCAGCACTGTTCGGGACTTCGGGGAGCTGTTTTTT.